The rows below give T cell receptor beta chains drawn from one sample of a study of a mutant IDH1 vaccine in newly diagnosed glioma. Some clones are missing from TCRdb's copy, which holds only in-frame ones; the method was immunoSEQ multiplex PCR. The data hold about 72,000 clones, with approximately 84% observed a single time. Their target antigens are unknown. The material was PBMCs, obtained from a glioma patient whose treatment included an IDH1 peptide vaccine. All receptors come from a man younger than 30 with glioma. CDR3s include the opening cysteine and the closing phenylalanine or tryptophan. A D gene is named only where the DNA matches it firmly. For some rows the clone size is stated as once, few or many, or as a class when expanded; others skip it.

cdr3_length	clone_size	j_call	d_call	v_call	cdr3_nt	cdr3_aa
13	-	TRBJ1-2	-	TRBV27	TGTGCCAGCACAAACGGACAGACGGATGGCTACACCTTC	CASTNGQTDGYTF
14	-	TRBJ2-1	-	TRBV27	TGTGCCAGCATAGGGGGATTGGACTACAATGAGCAGTTCTTC	CASIGGLDYNEQFF
14	-	TRBJ2-5	TRBD2	TRBV5-1	TGCGCCAGCAGCTCCCAGGGAGGGCAAGAGACCCAGTACTTC	CASSSQGGQETQYF
14	-	TRBJ1-1	-	TRBV12-5	TGTGCTAGTGGTTTTAGATGGGAGAACACTGAAGCTTTCTTT	CASGFRWENTEAFF
17	-	TRBJ1-1	-	TRBV30	TGTGCCTGGAGGTCTCTTGGGTTCAGGGTCAAGGGCACTGAAGCTTTCTTT	CAWRSLGFRVKGTEAFF
15	few	TRBJ1-3	-	TRBV6-1	TGTGCCAGCAGTATGTCCAAGGGGACTGGAAACACCATATATTTT	CASSMSKGTGNTIYF
15	-	TRBJ1-3	-	TRBV11-2	TGTGCCAGCAGCTTAACAGCCAGCTCTGGAAACACCATATATTTT	CASSLTASSGNTIYF
15	-	TRBJ1-5	-	TRBV30	TGTGCCTGGAGTGCCCGGGCCCCTGGTAGCCAGCCCCAGCATTTT	CAWSARAPGSQPQHF
13	-	TRBJ1-2	-	TRBV9	TGTGCCAGCAGCGTAGGACAGAACTATGGCTACACCTTC	CASSVGQNYGYTF
14	-	TRBJ1-4	-	TRBV9	TGTGCCAGCAGCGAGGGTGCAACTAATGAAAAACTGTTTTTT	CASSEGATNEKLFF
15	-	TRBJ2-7	TRBD2	TRBV6-5	TGTGCCAGCAGTTACAGGGGACTAGGGTCCTACGAGCAGTACTTC	CASSYRGLGSYEQYF
14	-	TRBJ2-5	-	TRBV4-2	TGTGCCAGCAGCCAAACAGGCCCGGGAGAGACCCAGTACTTC	CASSQTGPGETQYF
14	few	TRBJ1-1	-	TRBV30	TGTGCCTGGACCCTTCGACATTCGAACACTGAAGCTTTCTTT	CAWTLRHSNTEAFF
15	few	TRBJ1-5	-	TRBV18	TGTGCCAGCTCACCCGGGACACATAGCAATCAGCCCCAGCATTTT	CASSPGTHSNQPQHF
19	-	TRBJ2-3	TRBD2	TRBV19	TGTGCCACCCGAAGGCGAGGGACTAGCGGGGGGTCAAACACAGATACGCAGTATTTT	CATRRRGTSGGSNTDTQYF
12	-	TRBJ2-1	TRBD2	TRBV6-5	TGTGCCAGCAGGGGAGTAGCGGGAGCACAGTTCTTC	CASRGVAGAQFF
15	-	TRBJ1-5	TRBD1	TRBV6-1	TGTGCCAGCAGCGGACAGGGTTCTGGCAATCAGCCCCAGCATTTT	CASSGQGSGNQPQHF
16	-	TRBJ2-7	-	TRBV4-3	TGCGCCAGCAGCCAAGGTAAATCGGGAAGCTCCTACGAGCAGTACTTC	CASSQGKSGSSYEQYF
16	-	TRBJ2-7	-	TRBV4-3	TGCGCCAGCAGCCAAGATTCCGGGGAGGAGGGATACGAGCAGTACTTC	CASSQDSGEEGYEQYF
13	-	TRBJ1-4	-	TRBV5-5	TGTGCCAGCAGCCGCGGGGGGGATGAAAAACTGTTTTTT	CASSRGGDEKLFF
12	-	TRBJ2-5	-	TRBV30	TGTGCCTGGAGCTTCGGGGGAGAGACCCAGTACTTC	CAWSFGGETQYF
13	-	TRBJ1-5	-	TRBV30	TGTGCCTGGAGTGTGGGGGGCGGGCAGCCCCAGCATTTT	CAWSVGGGQPQHF
14	-	TRBJ2-7	TRBD2	TRBV5-4	TGTGCCAGCAGCTTGGCGGGAGGCGTCTACGAGCAGTACTTC	CASSLAGGVYEQYF
14	once	TRBJ2-7	-	TRBV7-6	TGTGCCAGCAGCTTAGGCAACGGTCTTTACGAGCAGTACTTC	CASSLGNGLYEQYF
16	once	TRBJ2-5	TRBD1	TRBV5-6	TGTGCCAGCAGCTTCGATTCGACAGGGGGACAAGAGACCCAGTACTTC	CASSFDSTGGQETQYF
15	-	TRBJ1-1	TRBD1	TRBV5-1	TGCGCCAGCAGCACACTCGGACAGGGGGGTACTGAAGCTTTCTTT	CASSTLGQGGTEAFF
15	-	TRBJ1-1	TRBD1	TRBV7-9	TGTGCCAGCAGCTCATCAGGGGGCCTGAACACTGAAGCTTTCTTT	CASSSSGGLNTEAFF